This record covers a single T cell receptor beta chain. Antigen unknown. Generated by immunoSEQ multiplex PCR, the TCRdb table keeps only in-frame clones and is missing some. The sample carries roughly 520,000 clones, about 96% recorded once. There are 13 residues in the CDR3. With V trimmed by 5 bases and J by 1 base, 1 base remained unmatched. In germline, CDR1 is SEHNR, CDR2 FQNEAQ (reference sequence). The data were taken from a study of shared clonotypes between healthy human individuals. Overall study results and limits: Across subsets, estimated richness was generally greater for naive than for memory populations.

The origin of this receptor is a woman aged 30 to 39 in good health. The sample comprised naive CD4+ T cells sorted from blood. The subset was: CD45RA+ positively selected. The chain links TRBV7-9 to TRBJ1-2, with 7 bases lining up with TRBD1. This chain's CDR3 is CASSRDSNYGYTF. The CDR3 DNA sequence: TGTGCCAGCAGCCGGGACAGTAACTATGGCTACACCTTC. Using reference TRBV7-9 and TRBJ1-2 for the parts outside the CDR3, the full variable domain is DTGVSQNPRHKITKRGQNVTFRCDPISEHNRLYWYRQTLGQGPEFLTYFQNEAQLEKSRLLSDRFSAERPKGSFSTLEIQRTEQGDSAMYLCASSRDSNYGYTFGSGTRLTVV.